The 22 T cell receptor beta chains presented below share a single source sample, sequenced in a study of identical twins. MiXCR was run by TCRdb on the 5' RACE reads, yielding one entry per CDR3 protein. The sample yields about 900,000 distinct CDR3 sequences, roughly 12% seen once. This sample also appeared in a second study, on yellow fever vaccine responses in identical twins.

Sequencing was carried out using PBMCs. Receptor source: a woman under 30 in good health.

This clonotype showed up just a few times. The gene calls are TRBV2 and TRBJ1-5, with D perhaps matching TRBD1 (5 bases). From germline, CDR1 is SNHLY and CDR2 FYNNEI. CDR3 length: 15 residues. The V end lost 7 bases, the J end lost 0 bases, and 13 bases lay between the germline ends. The DNA of the CDR3 is TGTGCCAGCAAACTGACAGAATATAGCAATCAGCCCCAGCATTTT. Protein sequence: CASKLTEYSNQPQHF. Full variable domain (outside the CDR3, taken from reference TRBV2 and TRBJ1-5): EPEVTQTPSHQVTQMGQEVILRCVPISNHLYFYWYRQILGQKVEFLVSFYNNEISEKSEIFDDQFSVERPDGSNFTLKIRSTKLEDSAMYFCASKLTEYSNQPQHFGDGTRLSIL.

This chain joins TRBV7-9 and TRBJ2-1; D may match TRBD1 or TRBD2 (5 bases each). Per germline, CDR1 SEHNR and CDR2 FQNEAQ (reference sequence). The V end lost 5 bases, the J end lost 5 bases, and 13 bases lay between the germline ends. This CDR3 contains 14 residues. CDR3 in amino acids: CASSARDGHNEQFF. In DNA form, the CDR3 reads TGTGCCAGCAGCGCTCGGGACGGCCACAATGAGCAGTTCTTC.

The chain has TRBV7-9 and TRBJ2-5, with 11 bases matching TRBD2. This CDR3 is built from 14 residues. The ends lost 2 bases at V and 6 bases at J; junction bases unmatched: 2. The germline V gene has CDR1 SEHNR and CDR2 FQNEAQ (reference sequence). CDR3: CASSLLAGGQTQYF. The CDR3 coding sequence is TGTGCCAGCAGCTTACTAGCGGGAGGCCAGACCCAGTACTTC.

This clonotype was seen more than once but under ten times. The CDR3 sequence: CASSPQHMGNTIYF. The CDR3 bases are TGTGCCAGCAGCCCTCAGCACATGGGAAACACCATATATTTT. This chain links TRBV3-1 with TRBJ1-3; D unclear. The V and J ends lost 4 bases and 4 bases respectively, with 11 bases between them. The germline V gene encodes CDR1 LGHDT and CDR2 YNNKEL (reference sequence). The CDR3 is 14 amino acids.

This clonotype was picked up a small number of times. The J gene is TRBJ2-1, the V gene TRBV14; possibly TRBD2 for D (6 bases). Per germline, CDR1 SGHDN and CDR2 FVKESK. The CDR3 sequence is 13 residues long. Trimming took 1 base from V and 10 from J, leaving 11 bases between them. The CDR3 nucleotides are TGTGCCAGCAGCCAAGCCGGGAGTAGGGAGCAGTTCTTC. Its protein product is CASSQAGSREQFF.

This clonotype appeared once. J is TRBJ2-3 and V is TRBV20-1; D ambiguous. Trimming removed 5 bases from V and 0 bases from J, with 24 bases in between. Germline lookup yields CDR1 DFQATT and CDR2 SNEGSKA (reference sequence). This CDR3 has 18 residues. The DNA of the CDR3 is TGCAGTGCTCAGCCTACGGGCCTGGGCGGTCCTAGCACAGATACGCAGTATTTT. The encoded protein is CSAQPTGLGGPSTDTQYF.

As to this clonotype: A junction end diverges from the germline sequence, so it may reflect a read error. The chain employs TRBV2 and TRBJ1-6; the D gene is possibly TRBD1 (6 bases). CDR3 length: 15 amino acids. Germline assignment: CDR1 SNHLY and CDR2 FYNNEI. CDR3 residues: CASSEWDTYISPLHF. The CDR3, as DNA: TGTGCCAGCAGTGAATGGGACACCTATATTTCACCCCTCCACTTT.

V gene TRBV2 combines with J gene TRBJ2-3; D remains unclear. The CDR3 is made up of 15 amino acids. Trimming took 8 bases from V and 1 from J, leaving 16 bases between them. Germline CDR1 reads SNHLY; CDR2 reads FYNNEI. CDR3: CASLVRGIGTDTQYF. In nucleotides, the CDR3 is TGTGCCAGCTTGGTTCGCGGAATAGGCACAGATACGCAGTATTTT.

In this sample, this clonotype turned up a few times. J is TRBJ2-2 and V is TRBV5-1, with 8 bases lining up with TRBD1. This CDR3 spans 14 amino acids. Per the germline V gene, CDR1 is SGHRS and CDR2 is YFSETQ. Trimming removed 8 bases from V and 1 base from J; junction bases left unmatched: 4. The CDR3 coding sequence is TGCGCCAGTACGGGACAGGTGAACACCGGGGAGCTGTTTTTT. This encodes CASTGQVNTGELFF.

The rearrangement links TRBV27 to TRBJ2-1; TRBD2 matches 8 bases. CDR3 length: 16 residues. V trimming: 6 bases; J trimming: 4 bases; junction bases outside the gene matches: 11. Germline lookup yields CDR1 MNHEY and CDR2 SMNVEV (reference sequence). Here the CDR3 DNA reads TGTGCCAGCAGCCGTAAAGCGGGAGATTTTTACAATGAGCAGTTCTTC. It yields the protein CASSRKAGDFYNEQFF.

This clonotype has ten or more counts. V and J are TRBV6-1 and TRBJ2-1, with D uncertain. The germline V gene has CDR1 MNHNS and CDR2 SASEGT. This CDR3 spans 16 amino acids. V lost 1 base and J 8 bases, leaving 18 bases between the germline ends. The CDR3: CASSEDPRLQRDEQFF. As DNA, the CDR3 is TGTGCCAGCAGTGAAGACCCCCGACTTCAACGGGATGAGCAGTTCTTC.

The CDR3: CATTHTSGSHEQFF. DNA of the CDR3: TGTGCCACCACACACACTAGCGGGAGCCATGAGCAGTTCTTC. The gene calls are TRBV12-3 or TRBV12-4 and TRBJ2-1; TRBD2 agrees at 11 bases. This CDR3 contains 14 residues. V lost 10 bases to trimming and J lost 8 bases; unmatched junction nucleotides: 10.

This clonotype appeared a few times. The rearrangement links TRBV12-3 or TRBV12-4 to TRBJ2-6; the D is unclear. This CDR3 is built from 15 residues. V was shortened by 6 bases and J by 2 bases, with 11 bases between the two germline ends. This chain's CDR3 is CASSLQYAGANVLTF. Written as DNA, the CDR3 is TGTGCCAGCAGCCTACAATATGCTGGGGCCAACGTCCTGACTTTC.

This clonotype was observed at least ten times. The CDR3 nucleotides are TGCAGCGTTGAAGAGCCCACGGCAGGCGACCAAGAGACCCAGTACTTC. Translating it yields CSVEEPTAGDQETQYF. This chain joins TRBV29-1 and TRBJ2-5, with D unresolved. CDR3 size: 16 residues. V was trimmed by 0 bases and J by 0 bases, leaving 14 bases between them. The germline gives CDR1 SQVTM, CDR2 ANQGSEA.

The CDR3 sequence: CASRSDFPAPDTQYF. As DNA, the CDR3 is TGTGCCAGCCGGTCAGATTTCCCCGCCCCAGATACGCAGTATTTT. The genes are TRBV12-3 or TRBV12-4 and TRBJ2-3, with D uncertain. There are 15 residues in the CDR3. V was shortened by 8 bases and J by 4 bases, with 19 bases between the two germline ends.

This clonotype was picked up many times. The V call is TRBV12-3 or TRBV12-4, the J call TRBJ2-1; 8 bases agree with TRBD2. With 5 bases clipped from V and 3 bases from J, the junction kept 9 bases outside the gene matches. This CDR3 comprises 16 residues. The CDR3 DNA sequence: TGTGCCAGCAGTCTTACGATAGCGGGATACTACAATGAGCAGTTCTTC. It codes for CASSLTIAGYYNEQFF.

The V gene is TRBV27, the J gene TRBJ2-1; 7 bases match TRBD1. The CDR3 extends over 14 amino acids. The germline V gene encodes CDR1 MNHEY and CDR2 SMNVEV (reference sequence). V dropped 6 bases and J dropped 7; count of bases not matched to a gene: 9. For the CDR3, the DNA is TGTGCCAGCAGAACAGGGGAAGTCTATAATGAGCAGTTCTTC. Residues: CASRTGEVYNEQFF.

The gene calls are TRBV27 and TRBJ2-1; 10 bases are a match to TRBD2. The V segment lost 4 bases and the J segment 8 bases; nucleotides outside the gene matches: 8. Germline CDR1 reads MNHEY; CDR2 reads SMNVEV (reference sequence). The CDR3 extends over 15 amino acids. DNA for the CDR3: TGTGCCAGCAGTTCACCTAGCGGGAGTTTAGATGAGCAGTTCTTC. Translation gives CASSSPSGSLDEQFF.

This clonotype has ten or more counts. The V gene is TRBV12-3 or TRBV12-4, the J gene TRBJ2-2; D may be TRBD1 or TRBD2 (5 bases each). The CDR3 runs 15 residues. Trimming stripped 6 bases from V and 1 base from J, with 12 bases between. CDR3 sequence (DNA): TGTGCCAGCAGAGCCGGGACCTTGAACACCGGGGAGCTGTTTTTT. Translating it yields CASRAGTLNTGELFF.

This clonotype was seen a few times. This chain connects TRBV2 to TRBJ2-2; TRBD2 agrees at 7 bases. This CDR3 region has 14 residues. Germline V lookup: CDR1 SNHLY, CDR2 FYNNEI. The trim removed 6 bases at V and 3 bases at J, leaving 4 bases unmatched. The CDR3 region has the DNA TGTGCCAGCAGCACACTAGCGTACACCGGGGAGCTGTTTTTT. Amino acid sequence: CASSTLAYTGELFF.

This clonotype was counted only a few times. The CDR3 protein is CAIRTSGSNEQFF. The CDR3 DNA reads as TGTGCCATACGGACTAGCGGGAGCAATGAGCAGTTCTTC. V is TRBV12-3 or TRBV12-4 and J is TRBJ2-1; 13 nucleotides agree with TRBD2. Trimming took 10 bases from V and 6 from J; bases not matched to a gene: 3. CDR3 length: 13 residues.

This clonotype was seen only a few times. This sequence joins TRBV20-1 and TRBJ2-7; TRBD1 or TRBD2 may be the D gene (5 bases each). This CDR3 has 13 amino acids. Germline lookup yields CDR1 DFQATT and CDR2 SNEGSKA (reference sequence). V was trimmed by 3 bases and J by 2 bases, leaving 11 bases between them. CDR3 DNA: TGCAGTGCTAGTCCAGGGAGCCCCTACGAGCAGTACTTC. Its protein product is CSASPGSPYEQYF.